The TCR beta chain described here comes from a study of CD8+ T cells in alopecia areata. Study details: A regimen of oral tofacitinib, 5 to 10 mg twice daily, was given to treated patients.

Once RNA had been extracted, it was reverse transcribed into cDNA to act as the sequencing template. The table came from immunoSEQ multiplex PCR; TCRdb's copy has only in-frame clones and leaves some out. The data contain more than 95,000 clones, 41% of them singletons. The V gene end was trimmed by 8 bases and the J gene end by 4 bases; junction bases not matched to a gene: 4. The germline gives CDR1 SQVTM, CDR2 ANQGSEA. This CDR3 has 12 residues. The sample comprised CD4+ T cells sorted from blood. This TCR derives from a human donor with alopecia areata. The chain is built from TRBV29-1 and TRBJ1-4; the match to TRBD1 covers 7 bases. CDR3 protein: CSTGQSNEKLFF. The CDR3, as DNA: TGCAGCACGGGACAGAGTAATGAAAAACTGTTTTTT.